These 28 T cell receptor beta chains share one sample of origin, sequenced in a study of blood T cell repertoires in COVID-19. Repertoires were generated with immunoSEQ multiplex PCR, while TCRdb's copy carries only in-frame clones and drops some. The top ten hold more than 13% of the sample, which has 200,000 to 250,000 clones, around 90% seen once. The sequenced material came from PBMCs or T cells enriched from blood (not recorded which). Receptor source: a man under 40 who had been exposed to COVID-19.

The chain links TRBV30 to TRBJ2-2; D call uncertain. The V and J ends lost 3 bases and 7 bases respectively, with 12 bases between them. Looked up from germline, CDR1 is GTSNPN and CDR2 is SVGIG (reference sequence). This CDR3 region has 13 residues. The CDR3 DNA is TGTGCCTGGAGCCTCCAAGCCGACGGGGAGCTGTTTTTT. The encoded protein is CAWSLQADGELFF.

The rearrangement uses TRBV5-5 and TRBJ2-7; the match to TRBD1 covers 9 bases. This CDR3 is 14 amino acids long. V gave up 7 bases and J gave up 4 bases; unmatched junction bases: 9. The germline CDR1 and CDR2 sequences are SGHKS and YYEKEE (reference sequence). The CDR3 loop is CASRSQGARYEQYF. CDR3 bases: TGTGCCAGCCGTTCACAGGGGGCAAGATACGAGCAGTACTTC. Drawing the rest from reference TRBV5-5 and TRBJ2-7, the complete variable domain is DAGVTQSPTHLIKTRGQQVTLRCSPISGHKSVSWYQQVLGQGPQFIFQYYEKEERGRGNFPDRFSARQFPNYSSELNVNALLLGDSALYLCASRSQGARYEQYFGPGTRLTVT.

The gene calls are TRBV2 and TRBJ1-4, with a possible D match to TRBD1 (5 bases). V was cut by 0 bases and J by 8 bases, with 13 bases left in between. The CDR3 sequence is 15 residues long. CDR1 is SNHLY, CDR2 FYNNEI, per germline. Here the CDR3 reads CASSEAVGGGEKLFF. In DNA form, the CDR3 reads TGTGCCAGCAGTGAAGCGGTGGGGGGAGGGGAAAAACTGTTTTTT. Supplemented by reference TRBV2 and TRBJ1-4, the full variable domain reads EPEVTQTPSHQVTQMGQEVILRCVPISNHLYFYWYRQILGQKVEFLVSFYNNEISEKSEIFDDQFSVERPDGSNFTLKIRSTKLEDSAMYFCASSEAVGGGEKLFFGSGTQLSVL.

This CDR3 is CASSLGWSGYEQFF. The CDR3 nucleotides are TGTGCCAGCAGCTTGGGCTGGTCGGGGTATGAGCAGTTCTTC. This rearrangement joins TRBV5-5 to TRBJ2-1, with TRBD2 as a possible D gene (5 bases). From germline, CDR1 is SGHKS and CDR2 YYEKEE (reference sequence). This CDR3 has 14 residues. V dropped 0 bases and J dropped 8 bases, with 12 bases sitting between them.

The CDR3 nucleotides are TGTGCCAGTAGTAGTCGCCCCGGGAGGCATGGCTACACCTTC. Amino acids: CASSSRPGRHGYTF. The chain recombines TRBV19 with TRBJ1-2, with D uncertain. Germline lookup yields CDR1 LNHDA and CDR2 SQIVND (reference sequence). V lost 4 bases and J lost 6, with 15 bases in between. The CDR3 covers 14 residues.

The chain combines TRBV10-3 with TRBJ2-2; 9 bases fit TRBD1. The CDR3 contains 16 residues. Germline CDR1 is ENHRY and CDR2 is SYGVKD. The V segment lost 6 bases and the J segment 0 bases; nucleotides outside the gene matches: 5. This CDR3 is CAIRGRDRANTGELFF. As DNA, the CDR3 is TGTGCCATCAGGGGCCGGGACAGGGCGAACACCGGGGAGCTGTTTTTT.

The rearrangement links TRBV5-5 to TRBJ1-2, with a tentative D call TRBD1 (5 bases). The CDR3 has 13 residues. V shed 4 bases and J shed 13 bases, with 20 bases lying between them. In germline, CDR1 is SGHKS, CDR2 YYEKEE (reference sequence). The CDR3 nucleotides read TGTGCCAGCAGCCTTAGGGGCGGGGACGAAGGCACCTTC. It encodes CASSLRGGDEGTF.

This chain links TRBV15 with TRBJ1-3; 8 positions agree with TRBD1. This CDR3 has 15 amino acids. Germline V gene lookup returns CDR1 LNHNV and CDR2 YYDKDF (reference sequence). The V gene end was trimmed by 3 bases and the J gene end by 4 bases; junction bases not matched to a gene: 5. CDR3 in DNA: TGTGCCACCAGCAGGTCGACAGGGGAGGGAAACACCATATATTTT. This translates into CATSRSTGEGNTIYF.

This clone came up once. The chain has TRBV9 and TRBJ1-2; TRBD1 aligns across 9 bases. The CDR3 totals 17 residues. The germline gives CDR1 SGDLS, CDR2 YYNGEE. The V gene end was trimmed by 4 bases and the J gene end by 1 base; junction bases not matched to a gene: 11. CDR3 residues: CASSPRTGAVLNYGYTF. As DNA, the CDR3 is TGTGCCAGCAGCCCAAGGACAGGGGCCGTACTTAACTATGGCTACACCTTC. The full variable domain, rest sourced from reference TRBV9 and TRBJ1-2, is DSGVTQTPKHLITATGQRVTLRCSPRSGDLSVYWYQQSLDQGLQFLIQYYNGEERAKGNILERFSAQQFPDLHSELNLSSLELGDSALYFCASSPRTGAVLNYGYTFGSGTRLTVV.

This chain connects TRBV19 to TRBJ2-7, with 12 bases fitting TRBD2. Trimming removed 4 bases from V and 1 base from J; junction bases left unmatched: 8. From germline, CDR1 is LNHDA and CDR2 SQIVND (reference sequence). The length of the CDR3 is 17 residues. The CDR3 region is CASSTGLAGWESYEQYF. The DNA of the CDR3 is TGTGCCAGTAGTACGGGACTAGCGGGCTGGGAGTCCTACGAGCAGTACTTC.

This clone was found many times. This sequence joins TRBV23-1 and TRBJ2-2, with 16 bases aligning to TRBD2. TRBV23-1 is an ORF; its function is uncertain. The CDR3 runs 18 residues. The V gene end was trimmed by 6 bases and the J gene end by 5 bases; junction bases not matched to a gene: 9. The CDR3 region has the DNA TGCGCCAGCAGCCTCGGGACTAGCGGGGGGGCCTGGACCGGGGAGCTGTTTTTT. Translating it yields CASSLGTSGGAWTGELFF.

V is TRBV7-9 and J is TRBJ1-1, with D maybe TRBD1 (5 bases). Looked up from germline, CDR1 is SEHNR and CDR2 is FQNEAQ (reference sequence). The CDR3 loop spans 13 amino acids. The ends were cut back, 4 bases at V and 5 bases at J, with 11 bases in the middle. The CDR3 here is CASSSTEGTEAFF. In DNA, the CDR3 is TGTGCCAGCAGCTCGACGGAGGGGACTGAAGCTTTCTTT. Full variable domain (outside the CDR3, taken from reference TRBV7-9 and TRBJ1-1): DTGVSQNPRHKITKRGQNVTFRCDPISEHNRLYWYRQTLGQGPEFLTYFQNEAQLEKSRLLSDRFSAERPKGSFSTLEIQRTEQGDSAMYLCASSSTEGTEAFFGQGTRLTVV.

The chain combines TRBV3-1 (or the pseudogene TRBV3-2) with TRBJ2-3; a weak D match, TRBD1 (5 bases). V lost 3 bases to trimming and J lost 6 bases, with 19 bases between them. Germline CDR1 reads LGHDT; CDR2 reads YNNKEL (reference sequence). The CDR3 length is 16 residues. In DNA, the CDR3 is TGTGCCAGCAGCCATTTCAGGGCCCGGGCACAGGATACGCAGTATTTT. This codes for CASSHFRARAQDTQYF.

V gene TRBV30 combines with J gene TRBJ1-6, with TRBD1 as a possible D gene (6 bases). The length of the CDR3 is 12 residues. Germline CDR1 is GTSNPN and CDR2 is SVGIG (reference sequence). Deletions cut 5 bases from V and 6 bases from J, with 8 bases between. The DNA for the CDR3 is TGTGCCTGGCAGGGGTTTAATTCACCCCTCCACTTT. This translates into CAWQGFNSPLHF.

The rearrangement uses TRBV7-6 and TRBJ1-3, with 9 nucleotides matching TRBD1. Germline CDR1 SGHVS, CDR2 FNYEAQ. This CDR3 comprises 16 residues. The ends lost 5 bases at V and 2 bases at J; junction bases unmatched: 7. As DNA, the CDR3 is TGTGCCAGCAGCCCAGGACAGGGGCTAACTGGAAACACCATATATTTT. Translation: CASSPGQGLTGNTIYF.

V gene TRBV4-1 combines with J gene TRBJ1-5; D unclear. The CDR3 extends over 14 amino acids. Germline lookup yields CDR1 MGHRA and CDR2 YSYEKL. With 4 bases removed from V and 9 bases from J, the gap between germline ends came to 16 bases. The DNA for the CDR3 is TGCGCCAGCAGCCCTTCGGGATTGGAGCTGCCCCAGCATTTT. It yields the protein CASSPSGLELPQHF.

The chain has TRBV7-9 and TRBJ2-2, with 9 bases that match TRBD1. Trimming cost V 6 bases and J 2 bases; bases outside gene matches: 10. Germline-derived CDR1 and CDR2 are SEHNR and FQNEAQ (reference sequence). The CDR3 covers 17 residues. The CDR3 region is CASSDRDRVQNTGELFF. The CDR3, as DNA: TGTGCCAGCAGTGACCGGGACAGGGTCCAAAACACCGGGGAGCTGTTTTTT.

CDR3 nucleotides: TGTGCCAGCAGTTATCCCCGGACAGGGAAGGATGAGCAGTTCTTC. Translating gives CASSYPRTGKDEQFF. The rearrangement links TRBV6-2 or TRBV6-3 to TRBJ2-1, with 8 bases matching TRBD1. The trim removed 3 bases at V and 8 bases at J, leaving 9 bases unmatched. The CDR3 is made up of 15 amino acids. Per germline, CDR1 MNHEY and CDR2 SVGEGT.

This chain links TRBV6-5 with TRBJ2-4; 12 bases map to TRBD2. CDR1 and CDR2 (germline): MNHEY, SVGAGI. Trimming removed 2 bases from V and 7 bases from J; junction bases left unmatched: 0. This CDR3 is built from 14 residues. The CDR3 DNA follows: TGTGCCAGCAGTTACGGACTAGCGGGGAACATTCAGTACTTC. Translated, it gives CASSYGLAGNIQYF.

This clone is a singleton in its sample. The chain couples TRBV30 to TRBJ1-2; D ambiguous. Trimming pared 3 bases from V and 1 base from J, leaving 9 bases between. Per germline, CDR1 GTSNPN and CDR2 SVGIG (reference sequence). CDR3 length: 13 residues. The CDR3 region is CAWSVRGNYGYTF. CDR3 bases: TGTGCCTGGAGCGTGAGAGGTAACTATGGCTACACCTTC.

This clone was counted between two and nine times. The chain employs TRBV21-1 and TRBJ1-1; whether TRBD1, the table's D call, matches the DNA was not checked. TRBV21-1 is classified as a pseudogene. CDR3 length: 15 amino acids. The CDR3 nucleotides read TGTGCCAGCCTGGAGACAGGGAACGGGAGCACTGAAGCTTTCTTT. This sequence encodes CASLETGNGSTEAFF.

This chain links TRBV12-3 or TRBV12-4 with TRBJ2-3, with D perhaps TRBD1 (5 bases). Between the trimmed V and J ends, which lost 4 bases and 1 base, there was a span of 6 bases. This CDR3 contains 13 residues. The CDR3 DNA reads TGTGCCAGCAGTTGGGGCGGCACAGATACGCAGTATTTT. It yields the protein CASSWGGTDTQYF.

V is TRBV4-2 and J is TRBJ2-3, with D possibly being TRBD2 (5 bases). Germline V gene sequence: CDR1 LGHNA, CDR2 YNFKEQ. The CDR3 contains 17 residues. V was shortened by 0 bases and J by 2 bases, with 15 bases between the two germline ends. The CDR3 is CASSQDRASSITDTQYF. The DNA for the CDR3 is TGTGCCAGCAGCCAAGATAGGGCTAGCTCTATCACAGATACGCAGTATTTT.

In DNA, the CDR3 is TGTGCCAGTTCTGGACGGGGGTCCTCTGGAAACACCATATATTTT. Its protein product is CASSGRGSSGNTIYF. The chain is built from TRBV28 and TRBJ1-3; a possible D gene is TRBD1 (5 bases). In germline, CDR1 is MDHEN, CDR2 SYDVKM. The CDR3 spans 15 residues. V was cut by 9 bases and J by 0 bases, with 15 bases left in between. Looking up the rest from reference TRBV28 and TRBJ1-3 gives the full variable domain: DVKVTQSSRYLVKRTGEKVFLECVQDMDHENMFWYRQDPGLGLRLIYFSYDVKMKEKGDIPEGYSVSREKKERFSLILESASTNQTSMYLCASSGRGSSGNTIYFGEGSWLTVV.

This clone occurred a few times. The chain is built from TRBV5-6 and TRBJ1-5; D uncertain. V was trimmed by 2 bases and J by 6 bases, leaving 6 bases between them. Per germline, CDR1 SGHDT and CDR2 YYEEEE. The CDR3 has 12 residues. CDR3 DNA: TGTGCCAGCAGCTTTTGGGCTCAGCCCCAGCATTTT. Protein product: CASSFWAQPQHF.

The genes are TRBV9 and TRBJ1-1, with TRBD1 matching 9 bases. The CDR3 spans 16 residues. CDR1 and CDR2 from the germline V gene are SGDLS and YYNGEE. V was clipped by 4 bases and J by 0 bases; unmatched bases: 7. The CDR3 DNA reads TGTGCCAGCAGCCAGGGACAGGGCCTCATGAACACTGAAGCTTTCTTT. Protein product: CASSQGQGLMNTEAFF.

This chain joins TRBV6-5 and TRBJ1-5, with D possibly matching TRBD1 (6 bases). CDR3 size: 13 residues. Per germline, CDR1 MNHEY and CDR2 SVGAGI. V lost 8 bases and J 7 bases, leaving 15 bases between the germline ends. CDR3 bases: TGTGCCAGCGAGAGGTCAGGGGAGCAGCCCCAGCATTTT. It yields the protein CASERSGEQPQHF.

The V gene is TRBV19, the J gene TRBJ1-3; D might be TRBD1 (5 bases). This CDR3 is built from 14 residues. Germline V gene data show CDR1 as LNHDA and CDR2 as SQIVND (reference sequence). V was shortened by 7 bases and J by 1 base, with 11 bases between the two germline ends. The CDR3 sequence is CASIQRGSGNTIYF. The DNA of the CDR3 is TGTGCCAGTATACAGCGGGGGTCTGGAAACACCATATATTTT. Full variable domain (rest looked up from reference TRBV19 and TRBJ1-3): DGGITQSPKYLFRKEGQNVTLSCEQNLNHDAMYWYRQDPGQGLRLIYYSQIVNDFQKGDIAEGYSVSREKKESFPLTVTSAQKNPTAFYLCASIQRGSGNTIYFGEGSWLTVV.